This TCR beta chain was identified during a study of T cell responses to AZD1222 COVID-19 vaccine. Clones were sequenced by immunoSEQ multiplex PCR, and TCRdb holds only the in-frame ones, with some missing. The data hold 160,000 or so clones, with 91% observed a single time. This CDR3 region has 13 residues. After removal of 8 bases from V and 0 bases from J, the junction contained 4 bases not matched to a gene. Germline-derived CDR1 and CDR2 are SGHTA and FQGTGA. The source is an adult in good health. The V call is TRBV7-3, the J call TRBJ2-7, with TRBD2 matching over 7 bases. The sample in question was peripheral blood, obtained on day 0 of AZD1222 vaccination. Here the CDR3 reads CASSPGGSYEQYF. As DNA, the CDR3 is TGTGCCAGCTCTCCGGGAGGCTCCTACGAGCAGTACTTC.